The 20 T cell receptor beta chains in this list originate from one sample, sequenced in a study of OX40 agonist ivuxolimab in advanced cancers. Measured with immunoSEQ multiplex PCR; TCRdb has only the in-frame clones, and not every one. The sample has around 76,000 clones; around 92% are singletons. Sample: CD4+ or CD8+ T cells sorted from blood, taken in a trial of the OX40 agonist ivuxolimab. The receptors here all came from an adult with an advanced solid tumor such as melanoma, head and neck, liver or kidney cancer.

This clone is a singleton in its sample. Here the CDR3 DNA reads TGTGCCAGCAGCTCGTATGACAGGGGAAACTATGGCTACACCTTC. It codes for CASSSYDRGNYGYTF. The V gene is TRBV5-8, the J gene TRBJ1-2; 8 bases agree with TRBD1. Germline assignment: CDR1 SGHTS and CDR2 YDEGEE. With V trimmed by 3 bases and J by 2 bases, 6 bases remained unmatched. This CDR3 spans 15 amino acids.

Regarding this clone: Relative to the germline gene, one junction end is altered; a read error may explain this. V usage is TRBV7-2 and J usage is TRBJ2-7, with TRBD1 matching over 7 bases. The V gene's germline CDR1 is SGHTA and CDR2 FQGNSA. This CDR3 has 15 residues. The CDR3 sequence: CVSSLGTEGIYEQYF. CDR3 DNA sequence: TGTGTCAGCAGCTTAGGGACAGAGGGTATCTACGAGCAGTACTTC. Variable domain in full (rest from reference TRBV7-2 and TRBJ2-7): GAGVSQSPSNKVTEKGKDVELRCDPISGHTALYWYRQSLGQGLEFLIYFQGNSAPDKSGLPSDRFSAERTGGSVSTLTIQRTQQEDSAVYLCVSSLGTEGIYEQYFGPGTRLTVT.

The genes are TRBV4-1 and TRBJ2-7; possible D gene TRBD2, 6 bases. The CDR3 covers 16 residues. The V gene lost 0 bases and the J gene lost 3 bases, with 15 bases spanning the gap. CDR1 and CDR2 (germline): MGHRA, YSYEKL. The CDR3, as DNA: TGCGCCAGCAGCCAAGATACTGGAGGGACCCGCTACGAGCAGTACTTC. Residues: CASSQDTGGTRYEQYF.

This chain connects TRBV2 to TRBJ2-3; 12 positions match TRBD2. Germline CDR1 and CDR2: SNHLY and FYNNEI. CDR3 length equals 16 residues. V was pared by 6 bases and J by 0 bases, with 4 bases of the junction left unmatched. The CDR3 here is CASSDGLAGSTDTQYF. The CDR3 DNA is TGTGCCAGCAGCGACGGACTAGCGGGGAGCACAGATACGCAGTATTTT. Based on the CDR3 plus reference TRBV2 and TRBJ2-3, the full variable domain is EPEVTQTPSHQVTQMGQEVILRCVPISNHLYFYWYRQILGQKVEFLVSFYNNEISEKSEIFDDQFSVERPDGSNFTLKIRSTKLEDSAMYFCASSDGLAGSTDTQYFGPGTRLTVL.

This chain joins TRBV10-2 and TRBJ1-6; TRBD1 matches 9 bases. Losses at the gene ends were 5 bases for V and 10 bases for J; bases not matched to a gene: 6. CDR1 WSHSY and CDR2 SAAADI come from the germline V gene. This CDR3 is 14 amino acids long. The CDR3: CASSSGQGGSPLHF. The DNA for the CDR3 is TGCGCCAGCAGTTCGGGACAGGGAGGATCACCCCTCCACTTT.

DNA for the CDR3: TGTGCCAGCAGCTTAGCCCCGGGGGCCGGCAATCAGCCCCAGCATTTT. Translation gives CASSLAPGAGNQPQHF. The rearrangement uses TRBV7-6 and TRBJ1-5; D may be TRBD1 (6 bases). From germline, CDR1 is SGHVS and CDR2 FNYEAQ. The V end lost 0 bases, the J end lost 2 bases, and 11 bases lay between the germline ends. This CDR3 region has 16 residues.

This chain connects TRBV5-5 to TRBJ2-7; D perhaps matches TRBD1 (6 bases). Trimming removed 7 bases at V and 2 bases at J, with 13 bases between. Germline loops: CDR1 SGHKS, CDR2 YYEKEE (reference sequence). The CDR3 loop spans 13 amino acids. The CDR3 loop is CASGVAGAYEQYF. DNA of the CDR3: TGTGCCAGCGGCGTCGCAGGGGCCTACGAGCAGTACTTC.

V usage is TRBV18 and J usage is TRBJ1-2, with a weak D call TRBD1 (5 bases). Trimming cost V 5 bases and J 7 bases, with 20 bases left between them. The germline V gene encodes CDR1 KGHSH and CDR2 LQKENI. The CDR3 has 15 amino acids. Written as DNA, the CDR3 is TGTGCCAGCTCAACGGCAGGGCGCGCGACTCGTGGCTACACCTTC. Its protein is CASSTAGRATRGYTF.

This chain joins TRBV2 and TRBJ2-2, with 13 bases fitting TRBD2. The length of the CDR3 is 20 residues. J lost 0 bases, V lost 4 bases, and 11 bases had no gene match. Germline V gives CDR1 SNHLY, CDR2 FYNNEI. CDR3 residues: CASSGQLAGGSPANTGELFF. The CDR3 nucleotides read TGTGCCAGCAGTGGACAACTAGCGGGGGGGTCTCCCGCGAACACCGGGGAGCTGTTTTTT.

This chain joins TRBV10-1 and TRBJ2-1, with D perhaps being TRBD1 or TRBD2 (5 bases each). The germline V and J ends were trimmed by 2 bases and 6 bases, with 20 bases remaining between them. The germline V gene encodes CDR1 WNHNN and CDR2 SYGVQD (reference sequence). This CDR3 region has 17 residues. The CDR3 nucleotides read TGCGCCAGCAGTGAGAGGGCCGGGACCGATTTTACCAATGAGCAGTTCTTC. Encoded protein: CASSERAGTDFTNEQFF.

This clone came up once. The V call is TRBV5-4, the J call TRBJ2-2; 9 bases map to TRBD2. Germline trimming cut 3 bases from V and 7 bases from J; bases unmatched to any gene: 7. Germline V CDR1 and CDR2: SGHNT, YYREEE (reference sequence). This CDR3 is built from 15 residues. CDR3 in amino acids: CASSSGTSFSGELFF. The DNA of the CDR3 is TGTGCCAGCAGCTCCGGGACTAGCTTTAGCGGGGAGCTGTTTTTT.

CDR3 DNA: TGTGCCAGCTCACCACTGGGGACTAGCGGAGCATCAGATACGCAGTATTTT. Its translation is CASSPLGTSGASDTQYF. The rearrangement links TRBV18 to TRBJ2-3, with 11 nucleotides matching TRBD2. The CDR3 contains 17 residues. Per the germline V gene, CDR1 is KGHSH and CDR2 is LQKENI. V gave up 1 base and J gave up 4 bases; unmatched junction bases: 7.

This clone was detected once. V is TRBV5-6 and J is TRBJ2-3; D remains ambiguous. The germline V and J ends were trimmed by 2 bases and 0 bases, with 7 bases remaining between them. The germline V gene encodes CDR1 SGHDT and CDR2 YYEEEE. The length of the CDR3 is 14 residues. The CDR3 is CASSFLTSTDTQYF. CDR3 bases: TGTGCCAGCAGCTTTCTTACTAGCACAGATACGCAGTATTTT.

The V gene is TRBV15, the J gene TRBJ2-1; 7 nucleotides line up with TRBD1. Germline-derived CDR1 and CDR2 are LNHNV and YYDKDF (reference sequence). The CDR3 sequence is 12 residues long. The ends lost 5 bases at V and 14 bases at J; junction bases unmatched: 9. In nucleotides, the CDR3 is TGTGCCACCAGCGCCCGGACAGGCCGGGAGTTCTTC. This sequence encodes CATSARTGREFF.

The genes are TRBV7-2 and TRBJ1-4; no firm D call. Trimming removed 8 bases at V and 3 bases at J, with 10 bases between. CDR3 length equals 13 residues. CDR1 is SGHTA and CDR2 is FQGNSA in the germline V gene. The DNA of the CDR3 is TGTGCCAGCTCAGTGGGCCCTAATGAAAAACTGTTTTTT. Translation gives CASSVGPNEKLFF.

V and J are TRBV7-2 and TRBJ1-1; D is undetermined. This CDR3 region has 15 residues. V was pared by 5 bases and J by 4 bases, with 17 bases between. Germline V gene sequence: CDR1 SGHTA, CDR2 FQGNSA. The CDR3 region is CASSPRQGFGTEAFF. For the CDR3, the DNA is TGTGCCAGCAGCCCCCGACAAGGTTTTGGCACTGAAGCTTTCTTT.

The J gene is TRBJ1-3, the V gene TRBV5-1; D call uncertain. The CDR3 runs to 12 residues. Trimming removed 3 bases at V and 8 bases at J, with 9 bases between. Germline V CDR1 and CDR2: SGHRS, YFSETQ. The CDR3 DNA reads as TGCGCCAGCAGCTCGGCCGGAGACACCATATATTTT. Amino acids: CASSSAGDTIYF.

This chain joins TRBV5-1 and TRBJ1-1, with 9 bases aligning to TRBD1. V shed 4 bases, J shed 12 bases, and the junction held 10 bases outside the gene matches. Per the germline V gene, CDR1 is SGHRS and CDR2 is YFSETQ. The CDR3 totals 13 residues. The CDR3 nucleotides are TGCGCCAGCAGCGCCCAGGACAGGGGTTGGACTTTCTTT. Translation: CASSAQDRGWTFF.

The V and J genes are TRBV12-5 and TRBJ1-5; maybe TRBD1 (5 bases). The V gene lost 1 base and the J gene lost 1 base, with 17 bases spanning the gap. This CDR3 comprises 18 residues. Germline V CDR1 and CDR2: LGHNT, FRNRAP. The DNA for the CDR3 is TGTGCTAGTGGTTTGGGCTACTACAATCAGGGAAGCAATCAGCCCCAGCATTTT. Its translation: CASGLGYYNQGSNQPQHF.

The rearrangement links TRBV7-2 to TRBJ1-1; 9 bases map to TRBD1. V shed 5 bases, J shed 4 bases, and the junction held 8 bases outside the gene matches. The CDR3 is 15 amino acids. The germline V gene has CDR1 SGHTA and CDR2 FQGNSA. CDR3 protein: CASSEDRGRVTEAFF. CDR3 in DNA: TGTGCCAGCAGCGAAGACAGGGGGAGGGTCACTGAAGCTTTCTTT.